Described below is a single T cell receptor beta chain sequence and its context. Antigen specificity is unknown. This sample is part of a study of human versus mouse CDR3 diversity and MHC coevolution. Overall study context: immunoSEQ was reported to reach one in 200,000 T cells sensitivity.

Germline V lookup: CDR1 SGHNT, CDR2 YENEEA. V lost 5 bases, J lost 4 bases, and 8 bases lay in between. This CDR3 region has 13 residues. Study-level points and caveats: Clonal inequality was lowest in most of the three human donors. Some 1.6 million TCR beta clonotypes were estimated for humans, the largest repertoire.

Assay: immunoSEQ multiplex PCR; the TCRdb copy retains only in-frame clones and omits some. The table shows tens of thousands of clones, with around 95% occurring only once. Sorting isolated naive CD4 T cells lacking CD45RO and expressing CD62L. The sample consisted of naive CD4+ T cells from blood. Subset in this sample: CD45RO-negative CD62L-positive naive CD4 T cells. The source is a person aged 25 to 75 in good health. V usage is TRBV11-3 and J usage is TRBJ2-2; unclear D gene. CDR3 sequence (DNA): TGTGCCAGCAGCCCAGGTTTCACCGGGGAGCTGTTTTTT. Residues: CASSPGFTGELFF.